A selection of T cell receptor beta chains follows, all from one sample in a study of T-cell reconstitution after alpha-beta-depleted transplantation in children. TCRdb processed the PCR reads anew with MiXCR; each CDR3 protein has one entry. The repertoire has hundreds of thousands of distinct CDR3 sequences, approximately 11% of them found once; the top ten carry 25% to 30%. The specimen was PBMCs, collected before TCRalphabeta/CD19-depleted stem cell transplant. The receptors come from a child younger than two with acute myeloid leukemia, due to receive a stem cell transplant. Both conserved end residues are part of each CDR3. Fields, in order: D gene, J gene, V gene, CDR3 length, clone size, CDR3 protein, CDR3 DNA. A D gene is named only where the DNA matches it firmly. Clone size is not always given. Where it is, it says once, few, many or a class for expanded clones.

D: TRBD2; J: TRBJ2-5; V: TRBV20-1; length: 13; size: many; CDR3: CSASSRGGETQYF; DNA: TGCAGTGCTAGCTCTCGGGGAGGGGAGACCCAGTACTTC
D: -; J: TRBJ2-7; V: TRBV4-3; length: 14; size: once; CDR3: CASSQVGGVYEQYF; DNA: TGCGCCAGCAGCCAAGTCGGCGGGGTCTACGAGCAGTACTTC
D: -; J: TRBJ1-5; V: TRBV24-1; length: 13; size: many; CDR3: CATSTGFNQPQHF; DNA: TGTGCCACCAGCACAGGTTTCAATCAGCCCCAGCATTTT
D: -; J: TRBJ2-2; V: TRBV2; length: 15; size: many; CDR3: CASSEISSVTGELFF; DNA: TGTGCCAGCAGTGAGATATCTAGCGTCACCGGGGAGCTGTTTTTT
D: TRBD1; J: TRBJ1-4; V: TRBV12-3/TRBV12-4; length: 15; size: many; CDR3: CASSLAGTGVEKLFF; DNA: TGTGCCAGCAGTCTGGCCGGGACAGGGGTGGAAAAACTGTTTTTT
D: -; J: TRBJ2-7; V: TRBV6-2/TRBV6-3; length: 14; size: many; CDR3: CASSYEGDSYEQYF; DNA: TGTGCCAGCAGTTACGAGGGGGACTCCTACGAGCAGTACTTC
D: -; J: TRBJ2-1; V: TRBV12-3/TRBV12-4; length: 11; size: many; CDR3: CASSLGQVGFF; DNA: TGTGCCAGCAGTTTAGGCCAGGTTGGGTTCTTC
D: TRBD2; J: TRBJ2-1; V: TRBV20-1; length: 14; size: many; CDR3: CSATKRGTYNEQFF; DNA: TGCAGTGCAACCAAGCGGGGTACCTACAATGAGCAGTTCTTC
D: -; J: TRBJ2-1; V: TRBV3-1; length: 15; size: many; CDR3: CASSQVRGGYNEQFF; DNA: TGTGCCAGCAGCCAAGTGCGAGGGGGCTACAATGAGCAGTTCTTC
D: -; J: TRBJ2-3; V: TRBV12-3/TRBV12-4; length: 15; size: many; CDR3: CASSDKGGGTDTQYF; DNA: TGTGCCAGCAGTGATAAAGGGGGGGGAACAGATACGCAGTATTTT
D: -; J: TRBJ1-1; V: TRBV7-3; length: 17; size: many; CDR3: CASSPLVSVGMNTEAFF; DNA: TGTGCCAGCAGCCCACTGGTGTCAGTCGGCATGAACACTGAAGCTTTCTTT
D: -; J: TRBJ2-2; V: TRBV5-6; length: 13; size: many; CDR3: CASSFDLPGELFF; DNA: TGTGCCAGCAGCTTCGACTTGCCGGGGGAGCTGTTTTTT
D: TRBD2; J: TRBJ2-5; V: TRBV12-3/TRBV12-4; length: 15; size: many; CDR3: CASSLGGLALKTQYF; DNA: TGTGCCAGCAGTTTAGGGGGACTAGCCTTAAAGACCCAGTACTTC
D: -; J: TRBJ1-2; V: TRBV30; length: 11; size: -; CDR3: CVRQGPGGYTF; DNA: TGTGTACGGCAGGGCCCGGGTGGCTACACCTTC
D: TRBD2; J: TRBJ2-3; V: TRBV5-6; length: 13; size: once; CDR3: CASSLAASGTQYF; DNA: TGTGCCAGCAGCTTGGCAGCTAGCGGGACGCAGTATTTT
D: -; J: TRBJ1-1; V: TRBV10-3; length: 13; size: -; CDR3: CAIRETWDTEAFF; DNA: TGTGCCATCAGAGAGACGTGGGACACTGAAGCTTTCTTT
D: -; J: TRBJ2-1; V: TRBV5-1; length: 16; size: many; CDR3: CASSLEDPRHYNEQFF; DNA: TGCGCCAGCAGCTTGGAGGACCCCAGGCATTACAATGAGCAGTTCTTC
D: TRBD2; J: TRBJ2-2; V: TRBV5-1; length: 17; size: many; CDR3: CASSLEPSGTSGGELFF; DNA: TGCGCCAGCAGCTTGGAACCGAGCGGGACCTCTGGTGGGGAGCTGTTTTTT
D: TRBD1; J: TRBJ1-5; V: TRBV27; length: 17; size: many; CDR3: CASSPGQGLMGNQPQHF; DNA: TGTGCCAGCAGTCCTGGACAGGGGTTAATGGGCAATCAGCCCCAGCATTTT
D: -; J: TRBJ2-1; V: TRBV5-1; length: 17; size: many; CDR3: CASSSGRYPPPGNEQFF; DNA: TGCGCCAGCAGCTCGGGTCGGTACCCACCCCCAGGCAATGAGCAGTTCTTC
D: TRBD1; J: TRBJ2-4; V: TRBV12-3/TRBV12-4; length: 17; size: many; CDR3: CASSFKVRQGARDIQYF; DNA: TGTGCCAGCAGCTTTAAGGTTCGACAGGGGGCGAGGGACATTCAGTACTTC
D: TRBD1; J: TRBJ2-7; V: TRBV9; length: 14; size: many; CDR3: CASSPGGLAYEQYF; DNA: TGTGCCAGCAGCCCAGGGGGCCTCGCGTACGAGCAGTACTTC
D: -; J: TRBJ2-3; V: TRBV5-1; length: 15; size: many; CDR3: CASSPGGLQSDTQYF; DNA: TGCGCCAGCAGCCCCGGCGGGCTCCAATCAGATACGCAGTATTTT
D: TRBD2; J: TRBJ2-6; V: TRBV4-2; length: 18; size: -; CDR3: CASSPGTSPLSGANVLTF; DNA: TGTGCCAGCAGCCCTGGGACTAGCCCCCTCTCTGGGGCCAACGTCCTGACTTTC
D: -; J: TRBJ2-1; V: TRBV28; length: 15; size: many; CDR3: CASIGPGSSYNEQFF; DNA: TGTGCCAGCATAGGGCCAGGGAGCTCCTACAATGAGCAGTTCTTC
D: TRBD1; J: TRBJ1-2; V: TRBV6-1; length: 15; size: many; CDR3: CASSPFDRGSSGYTF; DNA: TGTGCCAGCAGTCCTTTTGACAGGGGGTCATCTGGCTACACCTTC
D: TRBD2; J: TRBJ2-7; V: TRBV7-2; length: 14; size: many; CDR3: CASSFQAGVYEQYF; DNA: TGTGCCAGCAGCTTCCAAGCGGGAGTCTACGAGCAGTACTTC
D: -; J: TRBJ2-1; V: TRBV5-4; length: 15; size: many; CDR3: CASSLSVQGMDEQFF; DNA: TGTGCCAGCAGCTTGTCGGTCCAGGGCATGGATGAGCAGTTCTTC
D: TRBD1; J: TRBJ2-7; V: TRBV4-3; length: 16; size: many; CDR3: CASSPTHRTGSYEQYF; DNA: TGCGCCAGCAGCCCCACCCACCGGACAGGGTCCTACGAGCAGTACTTC